A single sample gave rise to the 13 T cell receptor beta chains below, sequenced in a study of T cell repertoires in cytomegalovirus infection. A single record per CDR3 protein comes from TCRdb applying MiXCR to the reads. The data hold nearly 550,000 distinct CDR3 sequences, with about 17% observed a single time. Sequenced: CD8+ T cells from PBMCs. These TCRs come from a human donor in good health (CMV status not recorded). Some clones in this sample may be carry-over from other donors' samples.

This clonotype was counted ten times or more. The V gene is TRBV7-2, the J gene TRBJ2-3, with D possibly matching TRBD1 (5 bases). CDR1 is SGHTA and CDR2 is FQGNSA in the germline V gene. The CDR3 sequence is 13 residues long. V dropped 5 bases and J dropped 2 bases, with 8 bases sitting between them. CDR3 bases: TGTGCCAGCAGCCAGGGCCCCACAGATACGCAGTATTTT. It yields the protein CASSQGPTDTQYF. Supplemented by reference TRBV7-2 and TRBJ2-3, the full variable domain reads GAGVSQSPSNKVTEKGKDVELRCDPISGHTALYWYRQSLGQGLEFLIYFQGNSAPDKSGLPSDRFSAERTGGSVSTLTIQRTQQEDSAVYLCASSQGPTDTQYFGPGTRLTVL.

This clonotype was observed many times. The chain carries TRBV12-3 or TRBV12-4 and TRBJ2-1; a possible D gene is TRBD2 (6 bases). This CDR3 has 15 amino acids. V lost 6 bases and J 3 bases, leaving 15 bases between the germline ends. The chain's CDR3 is CASRPIAAHYNEQFF. The CDR3 DNA reads TGTGCCAGCAGGCCTATAGCGGCTCACTACAATGAGCAGTTCTTC.

A remark on this clonotype: The junction differs from germline at one of its ends, possibly a read error. The chain carries TRBV12-3 or TRBV12-4 and TRBJ1-2; D gene ambiguous. This CDR3 has 13 residues. CDR3 DNA: TGTGCCAGCACCATAGCCGTTAACTATGTCTACACCTTC. This sequence encodes CASTIAVNYVYTF.

This clonotype came up a few times. The V and J genes are TRBV6-1 and TRBJ1-2; D might be TRBD1 (6 bases). Trimming removed 8 bases at V and 3 bases at J, with 13 bases between. The germline V gene encodes CDR1 MNHNS and CDR2 SASEGT. The CDR3 has 13 amino acids. CDR3 nucleotides: TGTGCCAGCGTCGGGGGCGCCGACTATGGCTACACCTTC. Translating gives CASVGGADYGYTF.

This clonotype showed up just a few times. The chain is built from TRBV27 and TRBJ2-7, with D uncertain. From germline, CDR1 is MNHEY and CDR2 SMNVEV (reference sequence). The CDR3 contains 14 residues. Trimming shortened V by 0 bases and J by 3 bases, and 9 bases separated the two germline ends. CDR3 sequence reads: CASSLSAGNYEQYF. The DNA for the CDR3 is TGTGCCAGCAGTTTATCCGCAGGAAACTACGAGCAGTACTTC.

This clonotype was seen many times. This sequence joins TRBV19 and TRBJ1-3, with 9 bases fitting TRBD1. Germline lookup yields CDR1 LNHDA and CDR2 SQIVND (reference sequence). The CDR3 runs 15 residues. The V gene end was trimmed by 5 bases and the J gene end by 4 bases; junction bases not matched to a gene: 6. The CDR3 spells CASSPRTGDGNTIYF. DNA of the CDR3: TGTGCCAGTAGTCCGCGGACAGGGGACGGAAACACCATATATTTT.

With regard to this clonotype: A much larger clone differs from this one at a single base, so this may be a read error. V is TRBV6-6 and J is TRBJ1-1, with 10 bases fitting TRBD1. The trim removed 2 bases at V and 7 bases at J, leaving 7 bases unmatched. The CDR3 consists of 15 residues. The germline CDR1 and CDR2 sequences are MNHNY and SVGAGI (reference sequence). CDR3 sequence reads: CASSYPGQGRIEAFF. CDR3 DNA: TGTGCCAGCAGTTACCCGGGACAGGGGCGAATTGAAGCTTTCTTT.

This clonotype was observed at least ten times. V usage is TRBV7-8 and J usage is TRBJ1-5; D ambiguous. The CDR3 loop spans 14 amino acids. The V gene lost 5 bases and the J gene lost 1 base, with 9 bases spanning the gap. Germline V lookup: CDR1 SGHVS, CDR2 FQNEAQ. CDR3 DNA: TGTGCCAGCAGCCGTCAGGCGAGCAATCAGCCCCAGCATTTT. It codes for CASSRQASNQPQHF.

This clonotype was recorded many times. The rearrangement joins TRBV7-9 to TRBJ2-1; D uncertain. Germline-derived CDR1 and CDR2 are SEHNR and FQNEAQ (reference sequence). The CDR3 sequence is 15 residues long. V was pared by 4 bases and J by 0 bases, with 10 bases between. The CDR3 sequence: CASSSDRDSYNEQFF. The CDR3 DNA reads as TGTGCCAGCAGCTCCGACCGAGACTCCTACAATGAGCAGTTCTTC.

This clonotype came up many times. This chain links TRBV7-9 with TRBJ1-2; TRBD1 might be the D (6 bases). CDR1 is SEHNR, CDR2 FQNEAQ, per germline (reference sequence). The V end was cut by 5 bases, the J end by 14 bases, with 15 bases between. CDR3 length equals 11 residues. The CDR3 protein is CASSTTGSPTF. In DNA, the CDR3 is TGTGCCAGCAGCACCACAGGGTCCCCTACCTTC.

V gene TRBV19 combines with J gene TRBJ2-1; unclear D gene. The germline V gene encodes CDR1 LNHDA and CDR2 SQIVND (reference sequence). There are 14 residues in the CDR3. V lost 5 bases, J lost 0 bases, and 8 bases lay in between. The CDR3 nucleotides read TGTGCCAGTAGTTACCAGAGCTCCTACAATGAGCAGTTCTTC. It is translated as CASSYQSSYNEQFF.

This clonotype was seen only a few times. The chain is built from TRBV5-6 and TRBJ2-7, with D perhaps matching TRBD2 (6 bases). Germline V gene data show CDR1 as SGHDT and CDR2 as YYEEEE. This CDR3 spans 16 amino acids. Trimming removed 4 bases from V and 3 bases from J, with 20 bases in between. The CDR3 DNA follows: TGTGCCAGCAGCACCTCCGGGGCGGGAATATTCTACGAGCAGTACTTC. As protein: CASSTSGAGIFYEQYF.

The chain recombines TRBV28 with TRBJ1-1; TRBD1 aligns across 7 bases. V shed 5 bases and J 3 bases; nucleotides not matched to a gene: 15. This CDR3 has 17 residues. Per germline, CDR1 MDHEN and CDR2 SYDVKM. In DNA form, the CDR3 reads TGTGCCAGCAGTCCCATACGGACAGGCCTCCTTTACACTGAAGCTTTCTTT. Protein product: CASSPIRTGLLYTEAFF.